This T cell receptor beta chain appears in the sequencing data of a study of CD8+ T cells in alopecia areata. Study background: Affected scalp percentage set treated patients' severity scores. Study-level findings and limits: Because of a solitary nonresponder, the connection of baseline CD8+ expansion to response stays uncertain. Scalp data also include sequences from resident alphabeta T cells of normal skin.

Concerning this clone itself: Its target is unknown.

Once RNA had been extracted, it was reverse transcribed into cDNA to act as the sequencing template. The table came from immunoSEQ multiplex PCR; TCRdb's copy has only in-frame clones and leaves some out. The data contain some 120,000 clones, roughly 55% of them singletons. V shed 6 bases and J shed 0 bases, with 23 bases lying between them. Germline V gene sequence: CDR1 ENHRY, CDR2 SYGVKD. This CDR3 has 18 amino acids. Treatment noted: oral pan-JAK inhibitor, 5-10 mg twice daily. As part of sample collection, lesional scalp punch biopsies and peripheral blood were taken from alopecia areata patients.

The gene calls are TRBV10-3 and TRBJ2-5; D is undetermined. This clonotype was sampled from a human donor with alopecia areata. Source: CD4+ T cells sorted from blood, taken at week 4, from a patient treated with tofacitinib. The CDR3 loop is CAIRGNSGATEYQETQYF. The CDR3 bases are TGTGCCATCAGGGGGAATTCGGGTGCCACAGAATACCAAGAGACCCAGTACTTC.